One and the same sample provided the 20 T cell receptor beta chains below, sequenced in a study of blood T cell repertoires in COVID-19. Sequenced by immunoSEQ multiplex PCR; TCRdb stores in-frame clones only, minus some. This table has roughly 260,000 clones, approximately 80% appearing once. Specimen: peripheral blood. All receptors come from a woman of 80 years or more with active or convalescent COVID-19.

V usage is TRBV7-9 and J usage is TRBJ2-7, with D possibly being TRBD2 (5 bases). Per the germline V gene, CDR1 is SEHNR and CDR2 is FQNEAQ (reference sequence). Trimming left V 4 bases short and J 2 bases short, with 6 bases between. CDR3 length: 12 amino acids. CDR3 coding DNA: TGTGCCAGCAGCTGGGAGACCTACGAGCAGTACTTC. Translated, it gives CASSWETYEQYF.

The genes are TRBV23-1 and TRBJ2-7; D is possibly TRBD2 (6 bases). TRBV23-1 is filed as an ORF, its function uncertain. Between the trimmed V and J ends, which lost 5 bases and 12 bases, there was a span of 8 bases. CDR3 length equals 9 residues. The CDR3 protein is CASSRLGYF. The CDR3, as DNA: TGCGCCAGCAGTAGACTAGGGTACTTC.

This clone was observed a single time. The chain joins TRBV28 to TRBJ2-7; TRBD2 is a possible D gene (6 bases). V shed 2 bases and J shed 2 bases, with 10 bases lying between them. The CDR3 loop spans 14 amino acids. The germline V gene encodes CDR1 MDHEN and CDR2 SYDVKM. CDR3 sequence reads: CASSLTSHTYEQYF. DNA for the CDR3: TGTGCCAGCAGTTTAACTAGCCATACCTACGAGCAGTACTTC. Drawing the rest from reference TRBV28 and TRBJ2-7, the complete variable domain is DVKVTQSSRYLVKRTGEKVFLECVQDMDHENMFWYRQDPGLGLRLIYFSYDVKMKEKGDIPEGYSVSREKKERFSLILESASTNQTSMYLCASSLTSHTYEQYFGPGTRLTVT.

The CDR3 spells CASSELLGRDQPQHF. DNA for the CDR3: TGTGCCAGCAGTGAATTATTGGGGAGGGATCAGCCCCAGCATTTT. J is TRBJ1-5 and V is TRBV6-1; D is unclear. Trimming took off 2 bases at V and 5 bases at J, with 13 bases between the two ends. The V gene's germline CDR1 is MNHNS and CDR2 SASEGT. The CDR3 sequence is 15 residues long.

This clone was found a few times. This rearrangement joins TRBV5-8 to TRBJ2-5, with D perhaps TRBD2 (6 bases). The CDR3 runs 15 residues. V lost 0 bases to trimming and J lost 6 bases, with 15 bases between them. The germline gives CDR1 SGHTS, CDR2 YDEGEE. The CDR3 loop is CASSLDTNAGKTQYF. The CDR3 DNA reads as TGTGCCAGCAGCTTGGATACAAACGCGGGGAAGACCCAGTACTTC.

As regards this clone: Other nucleotide sequences in the sample specify the same CDR3. CDR3 in amino acids: CASSLGQAQETQYF. The DNA for the CDR3 is TGCGCCAGCAGCTTGGGGCAGGCCCAAGAGACCCAGTACTTC. V gene TRBV5-1 combines with J gene TRBJ2-5, with D unresolved. The CDR3 loop spans 14 amino acids. The germline V and J ends were trimmed by 0 bases and 1 base, with 7 bases remaining between them. Germline lookup yields CDR1 SGHRS and CDR2 YFSETQ. The whole variable domain, filled in from reference TRBV5-1 and TRBJ2-5, reads KAGVTQTPRYLIKTRGQQVTLSCSPISGHRSVSWYQQTPGQGLQFLFEYFSETQRNKGNFPGRFSGRQFSNSRSEMNVSTLELGDSALYLCASSLGQAQETQYFGPGTRLLVL.

The chain employs TRBV6-5 and TRBJ2-3; the D gene is possibly TRBD2 (5 bases). Germline loops: CDR1 MNHEY, CDR2 SVGAGI. The CDR3 covers 15 residues. V lost 2 bases and J 4 bases, leaving 13 bases between the germline ends. The CDR3 loop is CASSYSGSSADTQYF. In nucleotides, the CDR3 is TGTGCCAGCAGTTACAGTGGGAGTAGCGCAGATACGCAGTATTTT.

This clone was detected a few times. The chain employs TRBV11-3 and TRBJ1-6; 8 bases fit TRBD1. CDR1 is SGHNT, CDR2 YENEEA, per germline. The J segment lost 1 base and the V segment lost 5 bases, leaving 16 bases of the junction unmatched. This CDR3 region has 20 residues. CDR3 DNA: TGTGCCAGCAGCCAAGCCGGGACAGGTATGAACCTATCCTATAATTCACCCCTCCACTTT. Encoded protein: CASSQAGTGMNLSYNSPLHF.

This rearrangement joins TRBV7-8 to TRBJ1-6; D may be TRBD1 (5 bases). This CDR3 is built from 18 residues. Trimming stripped 2 bases from V and 6 bases from J, with 20 bases between. Germline CDR1 SGHVS, CDR2 FQNEAQ. In DNA form, the CDR3 reads TGTGCCAGCAGCTTAAGGTCCAGTCTAAGGGGCACTAATTCACCCCTCCACTTT. Residues: CASSLRSSLRGTNSPLHF.

The rearrangement links TRBV2 to TRBJ1-5; D is perhaps TRBD1 (6 bases). Trimming cost V 6 bases and J 4 bases, with 10 bases left between them. Germline V gives CDR1 SNHLY, CDR2 FYNNEI. The CDR3 length is 13 residues. The CDR3 DNA is TGTGCCAGCAGCCCGACAGGAAATCAGCCCCAGCATTTT. It encodes CASSPTGNQPQHF.

This rearrangement joins TRBV15 to TRBJ2-5; 10 bases line up with TRBD1. J gave up 5 bases and V 2 bases, and 5 bases lay outside the gene matches. The length of the CDR3 is 15 residues. Germline CDR1 reads LNHNV; CDR2 reads YYDKDF (reference sequence). The CDR3 reads CATSRTGTGDETQYF. CDR3 in DNA: TGTGCCACCAGCAGAACCGGGACAGGGGATGAGACCCAGTACTTC.

This sequence joins TRBV6-6 and TRBJ1-2, with a tentative D call TRBD1 (5 bases). Germline CDR1 MNHNY, CDR2 SVGAGI (reference sequence). This CDR3 is built from 13 residues. V was pared by 4 bases and J by 6 bases, with 12 bases between. In DNA, the CDR3 is TGTGCCAGCAGTTCCACGGAGGGACATGGCTACACCTTC. Its protein is CASSSTEGHGYTF.

This clone was picked up one time. The chain links TRBV6-5 to TRBJ1-2; TRBD1 might be the D (6 bases). CDR3 length: 14 amino acids. The V gene's germline CDR1 is MNHEY and CDR2 SVGAGI. Trimming removed 6 bases at V and 3 bases at J, with 14 bases between. The CDR3 DNA follows: TGTGCCAGCAGGAACAGGGTTTCTGACTATGGCTACACCTTC. Translating it yields CASRNRVSDYGYTF.

This clone was seen once. The rearrangement joins TRBV18 to TRBJ1-2; weak D call: TRBD1 (6 bases). V was cut by 1 base and J by 4 bases, with 16 bases left in between. CDR3 length: 16 residues. Germline-derived CDR1 and CDR2 are KGHSH and LQKENI. CDR3 DNA: TGTGCCAGCTCACCACTTCGTGGGGGCTCGTCCTATGGCTACACCTTC. Translating gives CASSPLRGGSSYGYTF.

The chain has TRBV5-4 and TRBJ1-3; TRBD1 matches at 8 bases. V lost 4 bases, J lost 4 bases, and 7 bases stayed unmatched. The CDR3 contains 15 residues. Germline V gives CDR1 SGHNT, CDR2 YYREEE (reference sequence). The CDR3 DNA reads TGTGCCAGCAGCCAGGACAGGGTAAAAGGAAACACCATATATTTT. Translated, it gives CASSQDRVKGNTIYF.

This rearrangement joins TRBV12-3 or TRBV12-4 to TRBJ1-2; D not certain. The CDR3 runs 13 residues. Trimming left V 2 bases short and J 0 bases short, with 4 bases between. The CDR3 loop is CASSLLSNYGYTF. The DNA of the CDR3 is TGTGCCAGCAGTTTACTCTCTAACTATGGCTACACCTTC.

The chain couples TRBV5-1 to TRBJ2-1, with 13 bases aligning to TRBD2. Germline values: CDR1 SGHRS, CDR2 YFSETQ. This CDR3 comprises 16 residues. V was pared by 4 bases and J by 2 bases, with 3 bases of the junction left unmatched. In DNA, the CDR3 is TGCGCCAGCAGCGGAGGACTAGCGGGAGCCTACAATGAGCAGTTCTTC. Protein product: CASSGGLAGAYNEQFF. The whole variable domain, remainder taken from reference TRBV5-1 and TRBJ2-1, is KAGVTQTPRYLIKTRGQQVTLSCSPISGHRSVSWYQQTPGQGLQFLFEYFSETQRNKGNFPGRFSGRQFSNSRSEMNVSTLELGDSALYLCASSGGLAGAYNEQFFGPGTRLTVL.

The rearrangement links TRBV28 to TRBJ1-6; D unresolved. The length of the CDR3 is 15 residues. Germline CDR1 MDHEN, CDR2 SYDVKM. V was trimmed by 7 bases and J by 5 bases, leaving 15 bases between them. CDR3 nucleotide sequence: TGTGCCAGCAAGTCCGGACGGAGGGATAATTCACCCCTCCACTTT. Its protein product is CASKSGRRDNSPLHF. The entire variable domain, with the rest obtained from reference TRBV28 and TRBJ1-6, is as follows: DVKVTQSSRYLVKRTGEKVFLECVQDMDHENMFWYRQDPGLGLRLIYFSYDVKMKEKGDIPEGYSVSREKKERFSLILESASTNQTSMYLCASKSGRRDNSPLHFGNGTRLTVT.

The V gene is TRBV19, the J gene TRBJ2-5; D is possibly TRBD2 (6 bases). Germline lookup yields CDR1 LNHDA and CDR2 SQIVND (reference sequence). Trimming removed 8 bases from V and 5 bases from J, with 12 bases in between. The CDR3 contains 12 residues. The CDR3 nucleotides read TGTGCCAGTGGGACTTTCCCTGAGACCCAGTACTTC. As protein: CASGTFPETQYF.

The V call is TRBV6-5, the J call TRBJ2-3; D is possibly TRBD1 (7 bases). The V gene's germline CDR1 is MNHEY and CDR2 SVGAGI. CDR3 length equals 15 residues. V was pared by 4 bases and J by 6 bases, with 17 bases between. The CDR3 coding sequence is TGTGCCAGCAGTTCCCAGGGGGGCCTCGCCGATACGCAGTATTTT. Amino acid sequence: CASSSQGGLADTQYF.